This TCR beta chain came from a study of identical twins' blood T cells. The overall study: Approximately 12 libraries, six alpha and six beta, gave about 50 million reads.

TCRdb reanalysed the 5' RACE reads using MiXCR and keeps one entry per CDR3 protein. The sample holds a few hundred thousand distinct CDR3 sequences; roughly 27% are singletons and the top ten take about 6%. Germline lookup yields CDR1 DFQATT and CDR2 SNEGSKA (reference sequence). J lost 7 bases, V lost 4 bases, and 11 bases had no gene match. The CDR3 extends over 14 amino acids. The sample consisted of PBMCs. The clonotype comes from a woman aged 18 to 55 in good health. The chain uses TRBV20-1 and TRBJ1-2, with 8 positions matching TRBD1. CDR3 residues: CSANRRQGARGYTF. DNA for the CDR3: TGCAGTGCTAATAGAAGGCAGGGGGCGCGTGGCTACACCTTC.